The 29 T cell receptor beta chains below were found in one sample sequenced in a study of shared clonotypes between healthy human individuals. TCRdb keeps only in-frame clones here, not all; method: immunoSEQ multiplex PCR. The sample yields millions of clones, approximately 95% seen once. Sequencing was performed on naive CD4+ T cells sorted from blood. Subset noted: CD45RA+ positively selected. The receptors derive from a young man in good health.

This chain links TRBV6-1 with TRBJ1-5; 8 nucleotides match TRBD1. CDR3 size: 14 residues. In germline, CDR1 is MNHNS, CDR2 SASEGT. V lost 8 bases and J lost 4; bases outside the gene matches: 7. The CDR3 nucleotides read TGTGCCAGCTTAAGACAGGGGAAGAATCAGCCCCAGCATTTT. It codes for CASLRQGKNQPQHF.

This clone showed up just once. This chain joins TRBV15 and TRBJ1-5; no definite D call. The V and J ends lost 0 bases and 7 bases respectively, with 13 bases between them. CDR1 and CDR2 from the germline V gene are LNHNV and YYDKDF (reference sequence). The CDR3 consists of 15 residues. The CDR3 loop is CATSRETVPGQPQHF. The CDR3 bases are TGTGCCACCAGCAGAGAGACGGTCCCGGGCCAGCCCCAGCATTTT.

This chain links TRBV2 with TRBJ1-2; unclear D gene. Trimming left V 3 bases short and J 7 bases short, with 15 bases between. Germline lookup yields CDR1 SNHLY and CDR2 FYNNEI. The CDR3 loop spans 14 amino acids. The CDR3 nucleotides read TGTGCCAGCAGTGATCTCCCAGGCCAGCGTGGCTACACCTTC. Amino acids: CASSDLPGQRGYTF.

Here the CDR3 DNA reads TGCGCCAGCAGCTTGCCCCTTACAGGGCCCCCCTACTACGAGCAGTACTTC. It yields the protein CASSLPLTGPPYYEQYF. This chain joins TRBV5-1 and TRBJ2-7; D possibly corresponds to TRBD1 (6 bases). The CDR3 totals 17 residues. Germline assignment: CDR1 SGHRS and CDR2 YFSETQ. Deletions cut 1 base from V and 3 bases from J, with 20 bases between.

The V and J genes are TRBV18 and TRBJ2-5; the match to TRBD2 covers 9 bases. V dropped 2 bases and J dropped 1; count of bases not matched to a gene: 2. There are 15 residues in the CDR3. Germline loops: CDR1 KGHSH, CDR2 LQKENI. CDR3 sequence reads: CASSPGSGSQETQYF. The DNA for the CDR3 is TGTGCCAGCTCACCAGGTAGCGGGAGCCAAGAGACCCAGTACTTC.

In this sample, this clone turned up once. The sample has other DNA sequences that encode this CDR3 too. The V and J genes are TRBV5-1 and TRBJ1-1; D gene uncertain. This CDR3 has 12 amino acids. Trimming stripped 2 bases from V and 2 bases from J, with 4 bases between. Per the germline V gene, CDR1 is SGHRS and CDR2 is YFSETQ. CDR3 amino acids: CASSFPNTEAFF. The CDR3 bases are TGCGCCAGCAGCTTTCCTAACACTGAAGCTTTCTTT.

The chain uses TRBV25-1 and TRBJ1-2, with a weak D call TRBD1 (6 bases). Trimming pared 8 bases from V and 4 bases from J, leaving 14 bases between. Germline lookup yields CDR1 MGHDK and CDR2 SYGVNS. The length of the CDR3 is 13 residues. CDR3 protein: CASLGQSVYGYTF. The CDR3 DNA reads as TGTGCCAGCCTTGGACAGAGCGTCTATGGCTACACCTTC.

The chain is built from TRBV7-2 and TRBJ2-3; unclear D gene. Trimming left V 5 bases short and J 1 base short, with 16 bases between. CDR3 length equals 16 residues. Germline loops: CDR1 SGHTA, CDR2 FQGNSA. The CDR3 here is CASSPESYWGTDTQYF. CDR3 DNA sequence: TGTGCCAGCAGCCCAGAATCATATTGGGGCACAGATACGCAGTATTTT.

This chain joins TRBV5-6 and TRBJ2-7; D assignment may be TRBD1 or TRBD2 (5 bases each). This CDR3 is built from 14 residues. Trimming shortened V by 4 bases and J by 1 base, and 12 bases separated the two germline ends. Germline V gives CDR1 SGHDT, CDR2 YYEEEE. The CDR3: CASSVGLASYEQYF. In DNA, the CDR3 is TGTGCCAGCAGCGTGGGGCTAGCTTCCTACGAGCAGTACTTC.

This chain links TRBV11-1 with TRBJ2-1; 9 bases match TRBD2. The V and J ends lost 1 base and 4 bases, in that order; junction bases with no gene match: 2. CDR1 is SGHAT and CDR2 is FQDESV in the germline V gene (reference sequence). This CDR3 has 15 residues. CDR3 loop: CASSLDAGGYNEQFF. As DNA, the CDR3 is TGTGCCAGCAGCTTAGATGCGGGAGGGTACAATGAGCAGTTCTTC. The whole variable domain, filled in from reference TRBV11-1 and TRBJ2-1, reads EAEVAQSPRYKITEKSQAVAFWCDPISGHATLYWYRQILGQGPELLVQFQDESVVDDSQLPKDRFSAERLKGVDSTLKIQPAELGDSAMYLCASSLDAGGYNEQFFGPGTRLTVL.

This chain uses TRBV2 with TRBJ1-5, with unresolved D. V gave up 3 bases and J gave up 0 bases, with 9 bases separating them. CDR1 is SNHLY and CDR2 is FYNNEI in the germline V gene. This CDR3 has 15 residues. The CDR3 loop reads CASSDSGDSNQPQHF. For the CDR3, the DNA is TGTGCCAGCAGTGATAGCGGGGATAGCAATCAGCCCCAGCATTTT.

The chain links TRBV4-3 to TRBJ2-1; 8 bases map to TRBD2. The CDR3 is made up of 17 amino acids. Germline trimming cut 0 bases from V and 3 bases from J; bases unmatched to any gene: 7. CDR1 is LGHNA, CDR2 YSLEER, per germline. The DNA of the CDR3 is TGCGCCAGCAGCCAAGATGTCACTAGCGGTTACTACAATGAGCAGTTCTTC. It translates to CASSQDVTSGYYNEQFF.

This clone was seen a few times. The chain carries TRBV20-1 and TRBJ1-2; D is uncertain. V was shortened by 5 bases and J by 5 bases, with 6 bases between the two germline ends. Germline CDR1 DFQATT, CDR2 SNEGSKA (reference sequence). There are 10 residues in the CDR3. CDR3 sequence reads: CSALYYGYTF. CDR3 bases: TGCAGTGCTCTCTATTATGGCTACACCTTC.

The chain carries TRBV6-4 and TRBJ1-2; D possibly corresponds to TRBD1 (6 bases). V gave up 0 bases and J gave up 1 base, with 9 bases separating them. This CDR3 is 15 amino acids long. Germline loops: CDR1 MRHNA, CDR2 SNTAGT. The CDR3 coding sequence is TGTGCCAGCAGTGACTCGGGGGGCGGTAACTATGGCTACACCTTC. Its protein is CASSDSGGGNYGYTF.

This clone came up once. This rearrangement joins TRBV5-4 to TRBJ2-7; D tentatively reads TRBD1 or TRBD2 (5 bases each). The CDR3 spans 18 residues. Trimming took off 4 bases at V and 2 bases at J, with 25 bases between the two ends. Germline-derived CDR1 and CDR2 are SGHNT and YYREEE (reference sequence). The CDR3 spells CASSPFPSTGALTYEQYF. CDR3 coding DNA: TGTGCCAGCAGCCCCTTCCCTAGTACCGGGGCCCTAACCTACGAGCAGTACTTC.

The chain uses TRBV28 and TRBJ1-1; D perhaps matches TRBD1 (6 bases). This CDR3 has 14 amino acids. V shed 6 bases and J shed 4 bases, with 15 bases lying between them. Germline V gene sequence: CDR1 MDHEN, CDR2 SYDVKM. CDR3 nucleotide sequence: TGTGCCAGCAGGAGGCGGGGGGCGGGCACTGAAGCTTTCTTT. It specifies CASRRRGAGTEAFF.

As regards this clone: The identical CDR3 is also encoded by other nucleotide sequences in the sample. The chain's CDR3 is CASSSIGFNEKLFF. CDR3 in DNA: TGTGCCAGCAGCTCGATTGGTTTTAATGAAAAACTGTTTTTT. The chain uses TRBV6-5 and TRBJ1-4; D unclear. The CDR3 covers 14 residues. Per germline, CDR1 MNHEY and CDR2 SVGAGI. Trimming cost V 6 bases and J 4 bases, with 12 bases left between them.

J is TRBJ1-4 and V is TRBV4-2; no clear D. This CDR3 region has 16 residues. Trimming left V 3 bases short and J 0 bases short, with 11 bases between. Per the germline V gene, CDR1 is LGHNA and CDR2 is YNFKEQ. The CDR3 DNA follows: TGTGCCAGCAGCCACCTCTCCCTTGCAACTAATGAAAAACTGTTTTTT. Amino acids: CASSHLSLATNEKLFF.

The chain employs TRBV5-1 and TRBJ2-7, with 9 bases identical to TRBD2. V lost 0 bases to trimming and J lost 2 bases; unmatched junction nucleotides: 12. The germline gives CDR1 SGHRS, CDR2 YFSETQ. This CDR3 region has 18 residues. CDR3 region: CASSLAPPRLAATYEQYF. The CDR3, as DNA: TGCGCCAGCAGCTTGGCTCCCCCACGACTAGCGGCAACCTACGAGCAGTACTTC.

This chain joins TRBV4-3 and TRBJ1-4; 9 nucleotides match TRBD1. Per germline, CDR1 LGHNA and CDR2 YSLEER. V lost 5 bases, J lost 5 bases, and 6 bases stayed unmatched. The CDR3 consists of 15 residues. The CDR3 sequence: CASSDSGTGNEKLFF. The CDR3 coding sequence is TGCGCCAGCAGCGACTCCGGGACAGGGAATGAAAAACTGTTTTTT.

The gene calls are TRBV9 and TRBJ2-5; no firm D call. From germline, CDR1 is SGDLS and CDR2 YYNGEE. Trimming stripped 1 base from V and 2 bases from J, with 12 bases between. CDR3 length: 15 residues. Here the CDR3 reads CASSVSPLVQETQYF. The CDR3 DNA reads as TGTGCCAGCAGCGTATCTCCGCTGGTGCAAGAGACCCAGTACTTC.

On this clone itself: The same CDR3 can be traced to other DNA sequences in this sample. The genes are TRBV5-4 and TRBJ1-2; TRBD1 aligns across 10 bases. V lost 0 bases to trimming and J lost 0 bases; unmatched junction nucleotides: 2. Looked up from germline, CDR1 is SGHNT and CDR2 is YYREEE (reference sequence). This CDR3 is built from 16 residues. CDR3 sequence reads: CASSLGQGAANYGYTF. The CDR3 DNA reads TGTGCCAGCAGCTTGGGACAGGGGGCGGCTAACTATGGCTACACCTTC.

In regard to this clone: At the DNA level, this CDR3 is encoded by other sequences in the same sample as well. The V and J genes are TRBV5-1 and TRBJ1-3; D is possibly TRBD1 (6 bases). The CDR3 covers 15 residues. Germline CDR1 is SGHRS and CDR2 is YFSETQ. V was pared by 0 bases and J by 4 bases, with 11 bases between. CDR3: CASSLAAGDGNTIYF. The CDR3 DNA sequence: TGCGCCAGCAGCTTGGCCGCAGGGGACGGAAACACCATATATTTT.

The genes are TRBV5-1 and TRBJ2-2, with TRBD2 as a possible D gene (6 bases). Germline V gene sequence: CDR1 SGHRS, CDR2 YFSETQ. The CDR3 consists of 15 residues. V lost 0 bases, J lost 4 bases, and 10 bases lay in between. The CDR3 region is CASSLEAGPTGELFF. The CDR3 DNA reads TGCGCCAGCAGCTTGGAAGCGGGCCCCACCGGGGAGCTGTTTTTT. The complete variable domain, with remaining parts taken from reference TRBV5-1 and TRBJ2-2, reads KAGVTQTPRYLIKTRGQQVTLSCSPISGHRSVSWYQQTPGQGLQFLFEYFSETQRNKGNFPGRFSGRQFSNSRSEMNVSTLELGDSALYLCASSLEAGPTGELFFGEGSRLTVL.

The V gene is TRBV18, the J gene TRBJ2-2, with D possibly being TRBD1 or TRBD2 (6 bases each). The CDR3 is 15 amino acids. Germline assignment: CDR1 KGHSH and CDR2 LQKENI. Between the trimmed V and J ends, which lost 1 base and 3 bases, there was a span of 9 bases. This CDR3 reads CASSPQGGYTGELFF. DNA of the CDR3: TGTGCCAGCTCACCACAGGGGGGCTACACCGGGGAGCTGTTTTTT.

The chain links TRBV7-2 to TRBJ1-5; a weak D match, TRBD1 (5 bases). Germline CDR1 SGHTA, CDR2 FQGNSA. Between the trimmed V and J ends, which lost 3 bases and 1 base, there was a span of 7 bases. The CDR3 extends over 14 amino acids. The CDR3 here is CASSFPGSNQPQHF. In DNA, the CDR3 is TGTGCCAGCAGCTTCCCAGGGAGCAATCAGCCCCAGCATTTT.

The chain is built from TRBV5-6 and TRBJ1-2; TRBD1 might be the D (6 bases). The V gene's germline CDR1 is SGHDT and CDR2 YYEEEE. The V end was cut by 7 bases, the J end by 5 bases, with 24 bases between. The CDR3 covers 16 residues. CDR3 nucleotide sequence: TGTGCCAGCCGACGAAATAGGGACACGAGATTGTATGGCTACACCTTC. It codes for CASRRNRDTRLYGYTF.

The J gene is TRBJ2-3, the V gene TRBV29-1; no reliable D call. This CDR3 is built from 13 residues. The germline CDR1 and CDR2 sequences are SQVTM and ANQGSEA. The V and J ends lost 0 bases and 11 bases respectively, with 15 bases between them. This chain's CDR3 is CSVEDQEGSGQYF. DNA for the CDR3: TGCAGCGTTGAAGATCAGGAAGGGTCTGGGCAGTATTTT.

This rearrangement joins TRBV11-2 to TRBJ2-2; D might be TRBD1 or TRBD2, each matching 6 bases. Trimming stripped 5 bases from V and 4 bases from J, with 20 bases between. Looked up from germline, CDR1 is SGHAT and CDR2 is FQNNGV. The CDR3 runs to 17 residues. The CDR3 DNA follows: TGTGCCAGCAGCCATTACAGGGAGGTGCGAGTCACCGGGGAGCTGTTTTTT. It yields the protein CASSHYREVRVTGELFF.